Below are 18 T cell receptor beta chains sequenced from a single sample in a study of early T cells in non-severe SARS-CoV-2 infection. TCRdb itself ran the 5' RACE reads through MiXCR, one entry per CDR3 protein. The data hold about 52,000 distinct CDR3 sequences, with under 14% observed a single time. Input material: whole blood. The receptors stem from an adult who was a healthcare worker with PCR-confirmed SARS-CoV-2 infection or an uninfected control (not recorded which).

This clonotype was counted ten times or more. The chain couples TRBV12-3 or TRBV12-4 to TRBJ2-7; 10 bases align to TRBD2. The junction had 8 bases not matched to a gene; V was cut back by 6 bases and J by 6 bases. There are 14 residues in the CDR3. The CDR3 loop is CASRLSGRAVEQYF. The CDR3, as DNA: TGTGCCAGCAGACTAAGCGGGAGGGCCGTCGAGCAGTACTTC.

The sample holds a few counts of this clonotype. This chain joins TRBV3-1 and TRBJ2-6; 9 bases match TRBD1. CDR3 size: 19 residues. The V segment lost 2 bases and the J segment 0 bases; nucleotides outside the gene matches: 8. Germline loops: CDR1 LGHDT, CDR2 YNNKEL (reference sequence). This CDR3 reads CASSQFRGQGFSGANVLTF. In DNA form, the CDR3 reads TGTGCCAGCAGCCAATTCCGGGGACAGGGTTTCTCTGGGGCCAACGTCCTGACTTTC.

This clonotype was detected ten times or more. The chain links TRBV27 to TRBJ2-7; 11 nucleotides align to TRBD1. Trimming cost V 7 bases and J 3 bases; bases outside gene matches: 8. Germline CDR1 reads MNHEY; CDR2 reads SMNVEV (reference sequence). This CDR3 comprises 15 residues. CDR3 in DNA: TGTGCCAGCACCCCGGGGACAGGGGGTTTCTACGAGCAGTACTTC. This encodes CASTPGTGGFYEQYF.

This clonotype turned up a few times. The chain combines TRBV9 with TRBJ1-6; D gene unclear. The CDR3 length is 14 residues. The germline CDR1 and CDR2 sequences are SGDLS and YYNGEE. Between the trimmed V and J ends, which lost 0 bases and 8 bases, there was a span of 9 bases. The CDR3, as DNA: TGTGCCAGCAGCGTAGTCGGCCAACATTCACCCCTCCACTTT. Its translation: CASSVVGQHSPLHF.

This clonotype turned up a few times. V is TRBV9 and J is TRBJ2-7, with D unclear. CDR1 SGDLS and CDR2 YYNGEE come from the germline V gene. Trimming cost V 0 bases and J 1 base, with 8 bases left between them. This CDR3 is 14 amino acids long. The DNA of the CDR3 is TGTGCCAGCAGCGTAGTTTATGATTCCTACGAGCAGTACTTC. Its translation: CASSVVYDSYEQYF.

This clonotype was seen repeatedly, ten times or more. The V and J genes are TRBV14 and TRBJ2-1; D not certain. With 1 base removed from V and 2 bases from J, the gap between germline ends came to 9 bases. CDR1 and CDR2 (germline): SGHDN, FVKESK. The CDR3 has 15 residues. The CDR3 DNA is TGTGCCAGCAGCCAAGTGGGTTTCGCCTACAATGAGCAGTTCTTC. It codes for CASSQVGFAYNEQFF.

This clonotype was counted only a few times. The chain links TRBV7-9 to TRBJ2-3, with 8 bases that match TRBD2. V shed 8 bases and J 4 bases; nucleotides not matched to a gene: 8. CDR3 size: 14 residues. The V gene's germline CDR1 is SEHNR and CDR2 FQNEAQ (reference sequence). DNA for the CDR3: TGTGCCAGCTGGTCGACTAGCGTGGCAGATACGCAGTATTTT. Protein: CASWSTSVADTQYF.

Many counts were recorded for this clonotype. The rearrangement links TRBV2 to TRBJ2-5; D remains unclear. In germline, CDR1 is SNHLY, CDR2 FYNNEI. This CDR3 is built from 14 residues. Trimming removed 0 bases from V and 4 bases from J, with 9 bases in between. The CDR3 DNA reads TGTGCCAGCAGTGAAGCGACGTCAGCAGAGACCCAGTACTTC. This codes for CASSEATSAETQYF.

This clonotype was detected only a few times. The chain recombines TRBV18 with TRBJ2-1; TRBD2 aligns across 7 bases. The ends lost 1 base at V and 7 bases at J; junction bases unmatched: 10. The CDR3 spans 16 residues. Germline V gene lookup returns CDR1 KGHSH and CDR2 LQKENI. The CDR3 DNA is TGTGCCAGCTCACCACGGGCGGGAGCGGAGGGAAATGAGCAGTTCTTC. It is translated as CASSPRAGAEGNEQFF.

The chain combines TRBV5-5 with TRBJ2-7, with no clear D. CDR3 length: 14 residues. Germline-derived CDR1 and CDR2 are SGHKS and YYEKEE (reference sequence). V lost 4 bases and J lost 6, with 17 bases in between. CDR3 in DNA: TGTGCCAGCAGCGATGACCCGTCCGGGCTCGAGCAGTACTTC. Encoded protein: CASSDDPSGLEQYF. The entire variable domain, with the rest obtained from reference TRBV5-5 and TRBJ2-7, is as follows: DAGVTQSPTHLIKTRGQQVTLRCSPISGHKSVSWYQQVLGQGPQFIFQYYEKEERGRGNFPDRFSARQFPNYSSELNVNALLLGDSALYLCASSDDPSGLEQYFGPGTRLTVT.

DNA for the CDR3: TGCAGTGCTCCCCGAGCGGGCGGGGGGGCGGTTGAGCAGTTCTTC. Translated: CSAPRAGGGAVEQFF. The chain combines TRBV20-1 with TRBJ2-1; 9 bases agree with TRBD2. This CDR3 is built from 15 residues. CDR1 and CDR2 from the germline V gene are DFQATT and SNEGSKA (reference sequence). V lost 5 bases and J lost 9; bases outside the gene matches: 14.

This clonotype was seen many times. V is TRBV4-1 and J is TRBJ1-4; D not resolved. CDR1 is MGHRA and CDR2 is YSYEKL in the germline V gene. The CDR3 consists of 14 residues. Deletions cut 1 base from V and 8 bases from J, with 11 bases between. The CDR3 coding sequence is TGCGCCAGCAGCCAAGGTACCCGAAGAGAAAAACTGTTTTTT. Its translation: CASSQGTRREKLFF.

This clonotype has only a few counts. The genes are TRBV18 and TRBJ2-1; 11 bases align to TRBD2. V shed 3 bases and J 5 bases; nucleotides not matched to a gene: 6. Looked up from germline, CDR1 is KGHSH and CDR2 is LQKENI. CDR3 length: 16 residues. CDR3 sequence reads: CASSPRMTSGNNEQFF. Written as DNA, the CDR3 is TGTGCCAGCTCACCTCGGATGACTAGCGGGAACAATGAGCAGTTCTTC. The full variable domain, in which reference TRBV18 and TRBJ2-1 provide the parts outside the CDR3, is NAGVMQNPRHLVRRRGQEARLRCSPMKGHSHVYWYRQLPEEGLKFMVYLQKENIIDESGMPKERFSAEFPKEGPSILRIQQVVRGDSAAYFCASSPRMTSGNNEQFFGPGTRLTVL.

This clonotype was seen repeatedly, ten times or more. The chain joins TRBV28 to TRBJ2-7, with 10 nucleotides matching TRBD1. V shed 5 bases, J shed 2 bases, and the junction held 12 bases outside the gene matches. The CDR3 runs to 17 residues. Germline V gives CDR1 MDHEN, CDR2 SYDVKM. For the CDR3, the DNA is TGTGCCAGCAGTAAAGCCGGGACAGGGGCCAAAACCTACGAGCAGTACTTC. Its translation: CASSKAGTGAKTYEQYF.

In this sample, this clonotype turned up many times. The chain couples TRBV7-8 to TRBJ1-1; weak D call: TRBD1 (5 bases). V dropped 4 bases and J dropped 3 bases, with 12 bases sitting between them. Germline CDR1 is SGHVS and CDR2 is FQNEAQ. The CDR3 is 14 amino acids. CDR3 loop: CASSSREEHTEAFF. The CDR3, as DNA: TGTGCCAGCAGCTCCAGGGAGGAACACACTGAAGCTTTCTTT.

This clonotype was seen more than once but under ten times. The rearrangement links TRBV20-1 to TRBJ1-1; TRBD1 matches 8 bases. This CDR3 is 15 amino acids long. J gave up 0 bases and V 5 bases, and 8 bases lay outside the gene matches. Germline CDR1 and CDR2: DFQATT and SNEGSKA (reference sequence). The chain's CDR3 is CSAYRQGTMNTEAFF. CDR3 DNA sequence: TGCAGTGCTTATCGACAGGGGACTATGAACACTGAAGCTTTCTTT.

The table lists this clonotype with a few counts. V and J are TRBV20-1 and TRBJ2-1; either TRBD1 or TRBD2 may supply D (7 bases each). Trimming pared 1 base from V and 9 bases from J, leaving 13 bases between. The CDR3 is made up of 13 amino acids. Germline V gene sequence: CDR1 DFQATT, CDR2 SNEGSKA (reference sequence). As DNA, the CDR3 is TGCAGTGCTAGAGTAACAGGGGAGGGTGAGCAGTTCTTC. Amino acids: CSARVTGEGEQFF.

The CDR3 is CASTTMGQGNGYTF. The CDR3 DNA reads TGTGCCAGCACCACCATGGGACAGGGGAATGGCTACACCTTC. This chain joins TRBV28 and TRBJ1-2, with 10 bases lining up with TRBD1. The V gene end was trimmed by 7 bases and the J gene end by 6 bases; junction bases not matched to a gene: 8. CDR1 and CDR2 (germline): MDHEN, SYDVKM. The CDR3 runs to 14 residues.